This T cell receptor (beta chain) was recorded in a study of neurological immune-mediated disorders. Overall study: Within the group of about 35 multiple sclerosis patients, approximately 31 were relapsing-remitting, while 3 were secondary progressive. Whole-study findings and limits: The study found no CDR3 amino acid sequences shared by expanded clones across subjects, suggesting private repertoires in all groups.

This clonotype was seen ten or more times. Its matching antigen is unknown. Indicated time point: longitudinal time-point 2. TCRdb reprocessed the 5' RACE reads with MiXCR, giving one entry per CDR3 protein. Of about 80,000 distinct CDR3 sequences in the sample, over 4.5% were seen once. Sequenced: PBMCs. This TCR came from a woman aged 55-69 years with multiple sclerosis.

In nucleotides, the CDR3 is TGTGCCAGCAGCTCTGGTGCAGGGTTCTATAATTCACCCCTCCACTTT. Amino acids: CASSSGAGFYNSPLHF. J is TRBJ1-6 and V is TRBV7-9; a possible D gene is TRBD1 (5 bases). Looked up from germline, CDR1 is SEHNR and CDR2 is FQNEAQ (reference sequence). V dropped 4 bases and J dropped 3 bases, with 13 bases sitting between them. There are 16 residues in the CDR3.